The clone carrying this T cell receptor beta chain was recorded many times. Its target is not known. In every case, the donor was a healthy Caucasian. The data originate from a study of identical twins. Study-wide results and caveats: Cord blood beta clonotypes that were abundant carried fewer insertions, and memory repertoires showed no such trend. Instead of following the same donors, the conclusions were based on cross-sectional statistical analysis.

The CDR3 consists of 16 residues. Deletions cut 1 base from V and 4 bases from J, with 16 bases between. Per the germline V gene, CDR1 is SEHNR and CDR2 is FQNEAQ (reference sequence). One entry per CDR3 protein results from TCRdb running MiXCR on the 5' RACE reads. Of hundreds of thousands of distinct CDR3 sequences listed, approximately 13% are singletons. The same sample was also studied in work on yellow fever vaccine responses in identical twins. From that second work: Reportedly, twins' vaccine T cell responses looked partly convergent and partly personalized.

The chain links TRBV7-9 to TRBJ1-2; D is unresolved. The sequence was collected from a woman aged 18-29 years in good health. The sequencing input was PBMCs. Here the CDR3 reads CASSLVINPESYGYTF. CDR3 bases: TGTGCCAGCAGCTTAGTAATCAACCCAGAGTCCTATGGCTACACCTTC.